This entry features one T cell receptor beta chain sequence. Its target is unknown. An end of the junction does not agree with germline; a read error may underlie this. Method: immunoSEQ multiplex PCR; TCRdb's copy keeps in-frame clones and lacks some. The table has tens of thousands of clones, roughly 80% seen once; the top ten hold about 3.9%. This sample stems from a study of T cell responses to AZD1222 COVID-19 vaccine. Overall study results and limits: The span of vaccine-associated CD4 TCRs extended across spike, with dominance at 160-218 and 743-854. Of the AZD1222 recipients, only 5 or 6 were seropositive at baseline. Nearly half of the spike-specific TCRs reportedly recognize variant regions that carry no mutations. Possibly, clonal diversity was underestimated; donors were largely white British and included more females.

Germline lookup yields CDR1 LGHDT and CDR2 YNNKEL (reference sequence). The CDR3 runs 12 residues. The rearrangement joins TRBV3-1 (or the pseudogene TRBV3-2) to TRBJ2-2, with D hard to call. The sample consisted of peripheral blood, taken on day 0 of AZD1222 vaccination. This clonotype was sampled from an adult in good health. DNA for the CDR3: TGTGCCAGCAGCAAAGAAACCGGGGAGCTGTTTTTT. The encoded protein is CASSKETGELFF.